Listed below are T cell receptor beta chains from one sample, sequenced in a study of patients and donors after allogeneic stem cell transplantation. One entry per CDR3 protein, called by TCRdb with MiXCR from the RT-PCR reads. The table lists some 24,000 distinct CDR3 sequences, roughly two fifths of them singletons. Sample: blood, either unsorted or a sorted T cell fraction (not recorded which). These TCRs come from a human donor who was either an allogeneic HSCT recipient or a stem cell or donor lymphocyte infusion donor (not recorded which). It is not recorded whose cells these are; they may come from a transplant donor. Each CDR3 is given with its conserved first and last residue. Some rows mark clone size as missing; the rest say once, few, many or name a class of expanded clone.

clone size,J gene,V gene,CDR3 protein
NA,TRBJ1-5,TRBV11-2,CASSRTPHQPQHF
NA,TRBJ2-7,TRBV9,CASSFGQGAFSEQYF
NA,TRBJ2-2,TRBV14,CASSLAGDGTGELFF
NA,TRBJ1-1,TRBV14,CASSRLRWGARNTEAFF
few,TRBJ2-5,TRBV15,CATSRGTMETQYF
few,TRBJ2-1,TRBV11-2,CASSQGYNEQFF
NA,TRBJ1-4,TRBV5-1,CASSFDSFNEKLFF
once,TRBJ1-5,TRBV10-2,CASSESYRAGKPQHF
few,TRBJ2-7,TRBV5-1,CASSFGKSSYEQYF
NA,TRBJ2-1,TRBV9,CASSVGGDSYNEQFF
NA,TRBJ2-7,TRBV6-5,CASSYSQTRGLGEQYF
NA,TRBJ1-4,TRBV7-9,CASSFSLGTDNEKLFF
NA,TRBJ2-5,TRBV6-5,CASSYSSLQETQYF
NA,TRBJ2-7,TRBV6-1,CASSDGQVSSYEQYF
few,TRBJ1-2,TRBV20-1,CSATGQILGYTF
NA,TRBJ1-1,TRBV5-5,CASSLPGSHNTEAFF
few,TRBJ1-3,TRBV5-1,CASSSTAGQGRNTIYF
few,TRBJ1-6,TRBV20-1,CSAREWDNSPLHF
NA,TRBJ1-4,TRBV5-6,CASSSRVEKLFF
few,TRBJ1-6,TRBV7-9,CASSSGLNSPLHF
few,TRBJ1-4,TRBV2,CASSEHGRTNEKLFF
NA,TRBJ2-7,TRBV9,CASSGTSGSLAYEQYF
NA,TRBJ2-5,TRBV3-1,CASSQDIAGAQETQYF
NA,TRBJ1-1,TRBV7-9,CASSLAVNLPEAFF
NA,TRBJ2-5,TRBV12-3/TRBV12-4,CASSHDRTGVYQETQYF
NA,TRBJ1-3,TRBV15,CATSIRQGAHIAGNTIYF
NA,TRBJ2-1,TRBV5-1,CASSPGDTVYNEQFF
few,TRBJ1-1,TRBV5-1,CASSLAGGAEAFF
NA,TRBJ2-2,TRBV4-1,CASSQDRGAGELFF
NA,TRBJ2-1,TRBV12-3/TRBV12-4,CASSPRFEGYNEQFF
few,TRBJ1-1,TRBV5-1,CASSLEGRDTEAFF
few,TRBJ1-5,TRBV9,CASSVAQGFAPQHF
NA,TRBJ1-2,TRBV5-1,CASSFLDNYGYTF
NA,TRBJ1-2,TRBV6-5,CASSYSPGLRNYGYTF
few,TRBJ1-3,TRBV21-1,CASSDARVSNTIYF
NA,TRBJ1-4,TRBV4-1,CASSQDRTQNEKLFF
NA,TRBJ1-6,TRBV12-3/TRBV12-4,CASTFGGVNSPLHF
many,TRBJ1-4,TRBV6-6,CASSYSDRGGEKLFF
NA,TRBJ1-5,TRBV2,CASSFGGLVQPQHF
NA,TRBJ1-3,TRBV20-1,CSARGQLFSGNTIYF
few,TRBJ2-3,TRBV11-2,CASSLGDRSTDTQYF
NA,TRBJ1-1,TRBV6-5,CASSLPGTEAFF
NA,TRBJ1-1,TRBV14,CASSQRFNTEAFF
NA,TRBJ2-7,TRBV6-5,CASRPGTSPIHEQYF
once,TRBJ1-1,TRBV7-6,CASSLAPGTPLTAFF
NA,TRBJ2-3,TRBV10-1,CASSESRPGLNTQYF
NA,TRBJ2-5,TRBV5-1,CASSFRGETQYF
few,TRBJ1-5,TRBV6-1,CASSEVGYQPQHF
few,TRBJ1-5,TRBV6-1,CASSEGPVSNQPQHF
few,TRBJ2-3,TRBV12-5,CASGSPGTDTQYF
few,TRBJ2-2,TRBV28,CASSPYGLLMNTGELFF
NA,TRBJ2-4,TRBV21-1,CASSTSGGPKNIQYF
NA,TRBJ2-4,TRBV4-2,CASSQEPGPSGNIQYF
NA,TRBJ2-3,TRBV5-1,CASSQWTSGTDTQYF